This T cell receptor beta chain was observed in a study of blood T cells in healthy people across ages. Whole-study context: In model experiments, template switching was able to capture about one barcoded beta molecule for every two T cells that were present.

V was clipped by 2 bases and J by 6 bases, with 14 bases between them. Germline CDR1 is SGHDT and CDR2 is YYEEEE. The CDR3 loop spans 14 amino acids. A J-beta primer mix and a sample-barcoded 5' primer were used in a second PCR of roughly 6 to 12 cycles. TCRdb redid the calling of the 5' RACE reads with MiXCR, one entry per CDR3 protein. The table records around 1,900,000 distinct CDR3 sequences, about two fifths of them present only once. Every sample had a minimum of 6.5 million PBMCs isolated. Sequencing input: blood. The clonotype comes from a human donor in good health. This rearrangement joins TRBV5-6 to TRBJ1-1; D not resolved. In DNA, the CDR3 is TGTGCCAGCAGCTTTTCTTCTTCTTTTCCTGAAGCTTTCTTT. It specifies CASSFSSSFPEAFF.